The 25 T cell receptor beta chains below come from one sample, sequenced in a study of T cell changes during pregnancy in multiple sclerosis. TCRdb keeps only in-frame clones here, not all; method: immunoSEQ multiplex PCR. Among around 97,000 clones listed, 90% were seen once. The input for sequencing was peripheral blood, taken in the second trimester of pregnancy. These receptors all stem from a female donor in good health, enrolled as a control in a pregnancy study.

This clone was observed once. CDR3: CASSYSSGRNAEAFF. The CDR3 DNA sequence: TGTGCCAGCAGTTACTCTTCAGGGCGAAACGCTGAAGCTTTCTTT. The chain carries TRBV6-5 and TRBJ1-1; D may be TRBD1 (5 bases). V gave up 0 bases and J gave up 6 bases, with 14 bases separating them. This CDR3 has 15 amino acids. Germline V gene sequence: CDR1 MNHEY, CDR2 SVGAGI.

CDR3 region: CAISLAGGSSYEQYF. The CDR3 bases are TGTGCCATCTCTCTAGCGGGAGGCAGCTCCTACGAGCAGTACTTC. The chain is built from TRBV10-3 and TRBJ2-7; 11 bases map to TRBD2. The CDR3 totals 15 residues. V trimming: 8 bases; J trimming: 0 bases; junction bases outside the gene matches: 6. Germline V gives CDR1 ENHRY, CDR2 SYGVKD.

CDR3 sequence: CATYSGQSPEAFF. The CDR3 DNA reads TGTGCCACTTACTCGGGACAGTCTCCTGAAGCTTTCTTT. V gene TRBV19 combines with J gene TRBJ1-1, with TRBD1 matching 7 bases. Germline V CDR1 and CDR2: LNHDA, SQIVND (reference sequence). The CDR3 spans 13 residues. The ends lost 10 bases at V and 6 bases at J; junction bases unmatched: 11.

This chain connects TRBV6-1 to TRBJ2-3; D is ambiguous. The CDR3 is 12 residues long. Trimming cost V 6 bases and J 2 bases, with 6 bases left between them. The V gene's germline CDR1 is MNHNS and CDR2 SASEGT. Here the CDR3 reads CASRVDTDTQYF. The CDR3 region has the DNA TGTGCCAGCAGGGTAGACACAGATACGCAGTATTTT.

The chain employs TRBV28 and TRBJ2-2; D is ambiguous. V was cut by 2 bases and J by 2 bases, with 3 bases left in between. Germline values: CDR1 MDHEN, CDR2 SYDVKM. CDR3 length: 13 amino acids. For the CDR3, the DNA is TGTGCCAGCAGTTTACTCAACACCGGGGAGCTGTTTTTT. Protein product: CASSLLNTGELFF.

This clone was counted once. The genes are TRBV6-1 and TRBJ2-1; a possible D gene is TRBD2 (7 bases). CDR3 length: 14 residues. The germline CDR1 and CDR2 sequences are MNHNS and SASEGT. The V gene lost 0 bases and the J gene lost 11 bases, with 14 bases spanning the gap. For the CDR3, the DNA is TGTGCCAGCAGTGAAGCGGGAGGGGGTTTTCAGCAGTTCTTC. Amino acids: CASSEAGGGFQQFF.

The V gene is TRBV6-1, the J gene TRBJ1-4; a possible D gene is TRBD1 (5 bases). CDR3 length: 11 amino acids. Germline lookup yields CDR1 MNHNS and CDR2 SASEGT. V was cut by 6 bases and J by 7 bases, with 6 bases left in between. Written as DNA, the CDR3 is TGTGCCAGCAGCCAGGGTGAAAAACTGTTTTTT. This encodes CASSQGEKLFF.

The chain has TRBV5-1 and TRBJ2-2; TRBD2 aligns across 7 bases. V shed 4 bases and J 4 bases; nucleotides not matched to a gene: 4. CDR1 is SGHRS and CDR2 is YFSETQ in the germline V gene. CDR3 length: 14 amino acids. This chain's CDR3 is CASSAGGFTGELFF. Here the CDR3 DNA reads TGCGCCAGCAGCGCCGGGGGGTTCACCGGGGAGCTGTTTTTT.

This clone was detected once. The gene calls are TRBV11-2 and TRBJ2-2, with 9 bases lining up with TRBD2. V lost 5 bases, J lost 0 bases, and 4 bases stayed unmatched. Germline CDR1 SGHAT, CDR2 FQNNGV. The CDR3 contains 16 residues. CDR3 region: CASSLRTSANTGELFF. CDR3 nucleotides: TGTGCCAGCAGCCTTCGGACTAGCGCGAACACCGGGGAGCTGTTTTTT. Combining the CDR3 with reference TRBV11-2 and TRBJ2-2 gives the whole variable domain EAGVAQSPRYKIIEKRQSVAFWCNPISGHATLYWYQQILGQGPKLLIQFQNNGVVDDSQLPKDRFSAERLKGVDSTLKIQPAKLEDSAVYLCASSLRTSANTGELFFGEGSRLTVL.

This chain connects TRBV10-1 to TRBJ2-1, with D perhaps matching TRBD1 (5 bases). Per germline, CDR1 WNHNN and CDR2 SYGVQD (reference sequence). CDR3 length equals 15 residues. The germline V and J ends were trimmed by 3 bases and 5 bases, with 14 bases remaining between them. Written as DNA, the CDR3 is TGCGCCAGCAGTGATGGGCGTGGGGCGGACAATGAGCAGTTCTTC. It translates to CASSDGRGADNEQFF.

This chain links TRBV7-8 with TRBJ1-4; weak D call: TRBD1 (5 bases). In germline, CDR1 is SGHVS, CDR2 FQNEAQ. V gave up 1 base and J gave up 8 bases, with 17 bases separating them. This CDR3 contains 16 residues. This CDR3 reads CASSLVGGRDPEKLFF. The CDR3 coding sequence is TGTGCCAGCAGCTTAGTCGGGGGGAGGGATCCCGAAAAACTGTTTTTT.

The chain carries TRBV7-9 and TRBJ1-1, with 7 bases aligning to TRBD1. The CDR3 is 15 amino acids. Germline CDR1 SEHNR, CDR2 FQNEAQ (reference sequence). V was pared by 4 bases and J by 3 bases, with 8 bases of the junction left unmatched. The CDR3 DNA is TGTGCCAGCAGCTACGACAGGGTTGGCGACACTGAAGCTTTCTTT. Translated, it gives CASSYDRVGDTEAFF.

CDR3 nucleotide sequence: TGTGCCAGTAGTCCGGGACAGGGAAACGAAAAACTGTTTTTT. Translating gives CASSPGQGNEKLFF. The V gene is TRBV19, the J gene TRBJ1-4; the match to TRBD1 covers 9 bases. There are 14 residues in the CDR3. V shed 5 bases and J 8 bases; nucleotides not matched to a gene: 6. CDR1 is LNHDA, CDR2 SQIVND, per germline (reference sequence).

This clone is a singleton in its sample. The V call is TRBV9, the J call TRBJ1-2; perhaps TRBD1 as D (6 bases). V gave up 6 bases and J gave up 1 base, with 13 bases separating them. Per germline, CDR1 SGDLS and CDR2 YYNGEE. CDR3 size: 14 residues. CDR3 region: CASTLDSNNYGYTF. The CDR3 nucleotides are TGTGCCAGCACACTGGACAGCAATAACTATGGCTACACCTTC.

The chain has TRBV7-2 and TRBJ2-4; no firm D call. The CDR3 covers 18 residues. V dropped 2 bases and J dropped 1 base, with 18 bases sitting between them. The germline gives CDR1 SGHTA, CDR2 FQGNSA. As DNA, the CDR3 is TGTGCCAGCAGCTTACAACCTCAGCGAGCCCTGGCCAAAAACATTCAGTACTTC. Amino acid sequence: CASSLQPQRALAKNIQYF. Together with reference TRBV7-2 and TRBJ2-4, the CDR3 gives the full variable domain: GAGVSQSPSNKVTEKGKDVELRCDPISGHTALYWYRQSLGQGLEFLIYFQGNSAPDKSGLPSDRFSAERTGGSVSTLTIQRTQQEDSAVYLCASSLQPQRALAKNIQYFGAGTRLSVL.

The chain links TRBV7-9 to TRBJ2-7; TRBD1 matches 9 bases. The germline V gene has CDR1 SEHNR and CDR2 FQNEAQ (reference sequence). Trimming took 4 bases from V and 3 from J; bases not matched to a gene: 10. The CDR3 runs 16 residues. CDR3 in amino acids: CASSSNRGPPLYEQYF. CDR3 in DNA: TGTGCCAGCAGCTCGAACAGGGGGCCGCCTCTCTACGAGCAGTACTTC.

In nucleotides, the CDR3 is TGTGCCAGCAGTGCCCTTGGACAGGGGGACTTTAACGAGCAGTACTTC. Amino acids: CASSALGQGDFNEQYF. The rearrangement links TRBV25-1 to TRBJ2-7; TRBD1 matches at 10 bases. CDR3 length: 16 amino acids. The V and J ends lost 4 bases and 5 bases, in that order; junction bases with no gene match: 11. The germline CDR1 and CDR2 sequences are MGHDK and SYGVNS.

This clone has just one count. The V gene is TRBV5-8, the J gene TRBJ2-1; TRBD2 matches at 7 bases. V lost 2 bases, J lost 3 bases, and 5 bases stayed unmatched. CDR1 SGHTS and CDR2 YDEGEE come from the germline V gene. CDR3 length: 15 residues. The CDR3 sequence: CASSLGTTNYNEQFF. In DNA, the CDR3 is TGTGCCAGCAGCTTAGGGACTACGAACTACAATGAGCAGTTCTTC.

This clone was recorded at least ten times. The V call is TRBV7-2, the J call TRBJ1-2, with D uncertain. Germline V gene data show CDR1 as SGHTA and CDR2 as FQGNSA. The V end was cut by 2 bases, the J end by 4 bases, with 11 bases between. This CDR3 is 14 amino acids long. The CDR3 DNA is TGTGCCAGCAGCTTATTAGCGCGGGGCTATGGCTACACCTTC. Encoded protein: CASSLLARGYGYTF. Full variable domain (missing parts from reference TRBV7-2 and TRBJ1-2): GAGVSQSPSNKVTEKGKDVELRCDPISGHTALYWYRQSLGQGLEFLIYFQGNSAPDKSGLPSDRFSAERTGGSVSTLTIQRTQQEDSAVYLCASSLLARGYGYTFGSGTRLTVV.

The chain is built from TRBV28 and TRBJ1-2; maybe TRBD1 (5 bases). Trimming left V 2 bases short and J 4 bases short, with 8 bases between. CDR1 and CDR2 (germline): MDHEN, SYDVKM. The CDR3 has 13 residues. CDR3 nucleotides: TGTGCCAGCAGTTTAATGGGGCCCTATGGCTACACCTTC. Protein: CASSLMGPYGYTF.

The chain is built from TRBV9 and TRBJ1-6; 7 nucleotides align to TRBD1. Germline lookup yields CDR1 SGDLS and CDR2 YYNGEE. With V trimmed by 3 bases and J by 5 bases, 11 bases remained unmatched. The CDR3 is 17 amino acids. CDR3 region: CASSGRTGFFDNSPLHF. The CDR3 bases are TGTGCCAGCAGCGGGAGGACAGGCTTCTTCGATAATTCACCCCTCCACTTT.

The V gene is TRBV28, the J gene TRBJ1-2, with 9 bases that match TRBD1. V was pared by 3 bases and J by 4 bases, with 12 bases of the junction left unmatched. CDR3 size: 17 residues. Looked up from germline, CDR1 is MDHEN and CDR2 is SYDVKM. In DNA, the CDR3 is TGTGCCAGCAGTTTCCCGGGACAGGGTCCTCTAGGCTATGGCTACACCTTC. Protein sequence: CASSFPGQGPLGYGYTF.

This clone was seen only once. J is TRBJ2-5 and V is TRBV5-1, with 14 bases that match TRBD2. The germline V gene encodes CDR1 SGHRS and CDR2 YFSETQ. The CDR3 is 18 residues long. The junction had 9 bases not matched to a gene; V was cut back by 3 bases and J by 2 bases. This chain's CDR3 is CASSSPRLAGGQQETQYF. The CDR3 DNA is TGCGCCAGCAGCTCGCCCAGACTAGCGGGGGGGCAGCAAGAGACCCAGTACTTC.

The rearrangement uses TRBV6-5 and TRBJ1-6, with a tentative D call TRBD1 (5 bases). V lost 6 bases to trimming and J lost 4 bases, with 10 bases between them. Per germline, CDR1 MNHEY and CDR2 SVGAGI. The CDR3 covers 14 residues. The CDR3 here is CASSNQGYNSPLHF. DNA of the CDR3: TGTGCCAGCAGCAACCAGGGATATAATTCACCCCTCCACTTT.

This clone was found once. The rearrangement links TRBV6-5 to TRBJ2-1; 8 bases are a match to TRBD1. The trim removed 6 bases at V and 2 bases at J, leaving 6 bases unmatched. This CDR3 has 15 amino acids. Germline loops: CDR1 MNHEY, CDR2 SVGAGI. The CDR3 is CASRNDRGAYNEQFF. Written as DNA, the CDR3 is TGTGCCAGCAGGAACGACAGGGGCGCCTACAATGAGCAGTTCTTC.